The 2 T cell receptor beta chains in this list originate from one sample, sequenced in a study of shared clonotypes between healthy human individuals. Assay used: immunoSEQ multiplex PCR; TCRdb lists only in-frame clones, some missing. The sample consists of about 2.1 million clones, about 94% of them appearing once. Naive-designated CD8 cells lacked CD45RO, were positively enriched for CCR7, and omitted terminally differentiated effector memory CD45RA+ cells. Input material: naive CD8+ T cells from PBMCs. These receptors originate from a man aged 18 to 29 in good health. Some clones in this sample may be carry-over from other donors' samples.

This chain links TRBV27 with TRBJ2-3, with TRBD1 identical over 11 bases. In germline, CDR1 is MNHEY, CDR2 SMNVEV (reference sequence). Trimming removed 7 bases from V and 0 bases from J; junction bases left unmatched: 12. The length of the CDR3 is 18 residues. CDR3: CASTHLGTGGVSTDTQYF. DNA of the CDR3: TGTGCCAGCACCCACCTCGGGACAGGGGGTGTAAGCACAGATACGCAGTATTTT.

CDR3 region: CASSLALLGTGEDQPQHF. The CDR3, as DNA: TGTGCCAGCAGCTTAGCGCTCCTCGGGACAGGGGAGGACCAGCCCCAGCATTTT. The V call is TRBV7-8, the J call TRBJ1-5, with 10 bases matching TRBD1. The CDR3 runs 18 residues. V lost 0 bases to trimming and J lost 7 bases; unmatched junction nucleotides: 12. CDR1 is SGHVS and CDR2 is FQNEAQ in the germline V gene.